The sequence of this T cell receptor beta chain was determined in a study of blood T cell repertoires in COVID-19. Only in-frame clones appear in the TCRdb table, and some are missing; sequencing was by immunoSEQ multiplex PCR. The sample holds about 300,000 clones, roughly 91% seen once. The clonotype originates from a woman aged 30 to 39 with COVID-19, enrolled during active disease. Sequenced sample: peripheral blood.

The CDR3: CASSWPLGSNTDTQYF. In DNA form, the CDR3 reads TGCGCCAGCAGCTGGCCCCTTGGCAGTAACACAGATACGCAGTATTTT. The chain uses TRBV5-1 and TRBJ2-3; D is undetermined. Per the germline V gene, CDR1 is SGHRS and CDR2 is YFSETQ. CDR3 length: 16 amino acids. The V and J ends lost 3 bases and 2 bases respectively, with 16 bases between them.